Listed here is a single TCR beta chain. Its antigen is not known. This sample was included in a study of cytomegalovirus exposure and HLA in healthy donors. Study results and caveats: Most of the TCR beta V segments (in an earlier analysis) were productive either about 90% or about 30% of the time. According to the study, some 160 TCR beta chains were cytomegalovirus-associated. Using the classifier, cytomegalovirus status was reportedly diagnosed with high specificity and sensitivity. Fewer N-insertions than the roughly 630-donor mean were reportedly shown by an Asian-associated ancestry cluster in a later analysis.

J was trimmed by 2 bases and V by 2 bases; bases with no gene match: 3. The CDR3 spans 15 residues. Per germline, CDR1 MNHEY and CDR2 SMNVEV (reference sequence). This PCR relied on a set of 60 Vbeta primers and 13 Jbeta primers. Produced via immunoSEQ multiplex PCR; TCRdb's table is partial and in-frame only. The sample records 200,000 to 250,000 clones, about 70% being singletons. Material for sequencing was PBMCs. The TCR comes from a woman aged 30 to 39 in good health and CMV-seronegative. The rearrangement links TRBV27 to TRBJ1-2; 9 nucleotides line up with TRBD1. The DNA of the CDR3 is TGTGCCAGCAGTTTAAAGACAGGGGGAAACTATGGCTACACCTTC. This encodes CASSLKTGGNYGYTF.